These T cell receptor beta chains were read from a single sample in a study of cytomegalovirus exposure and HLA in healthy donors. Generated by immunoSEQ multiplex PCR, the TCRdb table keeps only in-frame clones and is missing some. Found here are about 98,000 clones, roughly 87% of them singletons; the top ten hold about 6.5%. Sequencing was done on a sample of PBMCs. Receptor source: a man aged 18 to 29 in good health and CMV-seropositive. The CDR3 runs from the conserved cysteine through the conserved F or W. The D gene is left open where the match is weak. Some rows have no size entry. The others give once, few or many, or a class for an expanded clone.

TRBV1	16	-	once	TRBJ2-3	TGCACCAGCAGCCAAATAGCTAGCGGGATACCCGATACGCAGTATTTT	CTSSQIASGIPDTQYF
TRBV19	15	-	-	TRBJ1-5	TGTGCCAGTAGAACGGACAGTTATAGCAATCAGCCCCAGCATTTT	CASRTDSYSNQPQHF
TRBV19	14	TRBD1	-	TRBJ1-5	TGTGCCAGTAAGGACAGGGCGAACAATCAGCCCCAGCATTTT	CASKDRANNQPQHF
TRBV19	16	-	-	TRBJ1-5	TGTGCCAGTAGTATTGACAGCGGGCAGAGCAATCAGCCCCAGCATTTT	CASSIDSGQSNQPQHF
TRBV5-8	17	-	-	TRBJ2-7	TGTGCCAGCAGCTTGGTAGGACTCGGAGAATGGGAGTACGAGCAGTACTTC	CASSLVGLGEWEYEQYF
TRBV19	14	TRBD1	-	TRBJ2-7	TGTGCCAGTCGCCCCGGGACAGGTCTAGACGAGCAGTACTTC	CASRPGTGLDEQYF
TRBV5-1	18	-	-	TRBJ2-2	TGCGCCAGCAGCACCCAAAAGGGACTGTTTGCGAACACCGGGGAGCTGTTTTTT	CASSTQKGLFANTGELFF
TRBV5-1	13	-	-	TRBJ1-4	TGCGCCAGCAGCTTGGTTGGGGGGGAAAAACTGTTTTTT	CASSLVGGEKLFF
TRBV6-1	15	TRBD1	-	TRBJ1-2	TGTGCCAGCGAAAGACTCGCGGGACAGAGCTATGGCTACACCTTC	CASERLAGQSYGYTF
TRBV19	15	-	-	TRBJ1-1	TGTGCCAGTAGAGTCAGGGCCAGCATGAACACTGAAGCTTTCTTT	CASRVRASMNTEAFF
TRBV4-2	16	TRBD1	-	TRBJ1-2	TGTGCCAGCAGCCAAGAGGACAGGGTGACTGTCTATGGCTACACCTTC	CASSQEDRVTVYGYTF
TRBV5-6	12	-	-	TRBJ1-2	TGTGCCAGCAGCTTGTCTGAGAATGGCTACACCTTC	CASSLSENGYTF
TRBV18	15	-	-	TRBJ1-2	TGTGCCAGCTCACCAGCCAGGGTAGCTAACTATGGCTACACCTTC	CASSPARVANYGYTF
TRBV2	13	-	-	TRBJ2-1	TGTGCCAGCAGTGAAAGTCAGTACAATGAGCAGTTCTTC	CASSESQYNEQFF
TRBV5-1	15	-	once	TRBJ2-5	TGCGCCACCCATAATGGGGCAGGGATCCAAGAGACCCAGTACTTC	CATHNGAGIQETQYF
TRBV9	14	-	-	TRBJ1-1	TGTGCCAGCAGCGTAGGGGAGCACGACACTGAAGCTTTCTTT	CASSVGEHDTEAFF
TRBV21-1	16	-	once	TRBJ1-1	TGTGCCAGCAGCGATAATACAGGGGCCCTGAACACTGAAGCTTTCTTT	CASSDNTGALNTEAFF
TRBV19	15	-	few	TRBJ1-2	TGTGCCAGTAGTATAGCTACAGGCCCCCTTTATGGCTACACCTTC	CASSIATGPLYGYTF
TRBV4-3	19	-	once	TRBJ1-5	TGCGCCAGCAGCCAAGACCCTCCTTGGGGGGATGTAAGCAATCAGCCCCAGCATTTT	CASSQDPPWGDVSNQPQHF
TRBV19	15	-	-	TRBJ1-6	TGTGCCAGTAGTATGGCGGGGGGCGAAGGTTCACCCCTCCACTTT	CASSMAGGEGSPLHF
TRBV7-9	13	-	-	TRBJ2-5	TGTGCCAGCAGGTCTTCGCGGCAAGAGACCCAGTACTTC	CASRSSRQETQYF
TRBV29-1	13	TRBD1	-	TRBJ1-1	TGCAGCGTTCCCGGGACAGGGAACACTGAAGCTTTCTTT	CSVPGTGNTEAFF
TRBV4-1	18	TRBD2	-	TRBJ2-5	TGCGCCAGCAGCCAAGCCCCCCCTAGCGGGGGAAGTCAAGAGACCCAGTACTTC	CASSQAPPSGGSQETQYF
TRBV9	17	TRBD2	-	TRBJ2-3	TGTGCCAGCAGCGACCCGTTGACTAGCGGGGTCACAGATACGCAGTATTTT	CASSDPLTSGVTDTQYF
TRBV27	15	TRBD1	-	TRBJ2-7	TGTGCCAGCAGTTGGGGGGACAGGGTTTCCTACGAGCAGTACTTC	CASSWGDRVSYEQYF
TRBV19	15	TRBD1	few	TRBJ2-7	TGTGCCAGTAGTATGGGTACCGGGACAGACTACGAGCAGTACTTC	CASSMGTGTDYEQYF
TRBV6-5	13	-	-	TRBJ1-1	TGTGCCACCCAGGGTTTTATGAACACTGAAGCTTTCTTT	CATQGFMNTEAFF
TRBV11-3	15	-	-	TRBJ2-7	TGTGCCAGCAGCTTAGGCGGGGACGCATCCTACGAGCAGTACTTC	CASSLGGDASYEQYF
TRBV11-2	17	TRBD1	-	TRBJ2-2	TGTGCCAGCAGCTTAGTGGGTCGGGACAGGGTTTCCGGGGAGCTGTTTTTT	CASSLVGRDRVSGELFF
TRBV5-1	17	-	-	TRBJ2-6	TGCGCCAGCAGCTTGGCGCGGGATTCCTCTGGGGCCAACGTCCTGACTTTC	CASSLARDSSGANVLTF
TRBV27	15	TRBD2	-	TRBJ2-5	TGTGCCAGCAGTTTATCACTAGCGGGTCAAGAGACCCAGTACTTC	CASSLSLAGQETQYF
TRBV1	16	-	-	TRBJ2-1	TGCACCAGCAGCGGACAGGGGAAGAGCTCCTACAATGAGCAGTTCTTC	CTSSGQGKSSYNEQFF
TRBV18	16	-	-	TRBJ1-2	TGTGCCAGCTCACCGTTGGTAGAAATTAAAAACTATGGCTACACCTTC	CASSPLVEIKNYGYTF
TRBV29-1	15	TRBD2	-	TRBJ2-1	TGCAGCGTTGTAACCGGGACTAGCGGGAGTGGTGAGCAGTTCTTC	CSVVTGTSGSGEQFF
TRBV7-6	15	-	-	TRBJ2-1	TGTGCCAGCAGCTTAACAGAGAGCTCCTACAATGAGCAGTTCTTC	CASSLTESSYNEQFF
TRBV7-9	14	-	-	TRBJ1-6	TGTGCCAGCAGCTTAGCGCTGGGAGATTCACCCCTCCACTTT	CASSLALGDSPLHF
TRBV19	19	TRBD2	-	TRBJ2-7	TGTGCCAGTAGCTTATACGGACTAGCGGGGACCGGTGGGAGCTACGAGCAGTACTTC	CASSLYGLAGTGGSYEQYF
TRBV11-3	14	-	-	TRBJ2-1	TGTGCCAGCAGCCATGGACTAGGGGGCAATGAGCAGTTCTTC	CASSHGLGGNEQFF
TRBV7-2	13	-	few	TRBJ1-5	TGTGCCAGCAGCCTCCGGGGGGATCAGCCCCAGCATTTT	CASSLRGDQPQHF
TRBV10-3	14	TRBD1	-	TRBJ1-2	TGTGCCATCAGACCGGGACAGTTGTTCCGAGGCTACACCTTC	CAIRPGQLFRGYTF
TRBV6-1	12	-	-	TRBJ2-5	TGTGCCAGTGAGACAGGAGGAAAGACCCAGTACTTC	CASETGGKTQYF
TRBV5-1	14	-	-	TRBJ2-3	TGCGCCAGCAGCTTGTTGGGCAGCACAGATACGCAGTATTTT	CASSLLGSTDTQYF
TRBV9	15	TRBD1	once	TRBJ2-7	TGTGCCAGCAGCCAACAGGGGGCTGGTATCTACGAGCAGTACTTC	CASSQQGAGIYEQYF
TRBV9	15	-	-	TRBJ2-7	TGTGCCAGCAGCGTAGCTTCCAGCGGAAACTACGAGCAGTACTTC	CASSVASSGNYEQYF
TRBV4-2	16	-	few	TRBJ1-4	TGTGCCAGCAGCCGGAGACGACAGGCCGCTAATGAAAAACTGTTTTTT	CASSRRRQAANEKLFF
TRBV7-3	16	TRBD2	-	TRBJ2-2	TGTGCCAGCAGCCCCAGGACTAGCGGGGGCACCGGGGAGCTGTTTTTT	CASSPRTSGGTGELFF
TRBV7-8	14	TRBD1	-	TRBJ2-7	TGTGCCAGCAGCCCGTGGACAGGGGGCTACGAGCAGTACTTC	CASSPWTGGYEQYF
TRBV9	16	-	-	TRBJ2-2	TGTGCCAGCAGCGTACTCCCGGGGGCGAACACCGGGGAGCTGTTTTTT	CASSVLPGANTGELFF
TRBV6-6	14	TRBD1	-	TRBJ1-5	TGTGCCAGCAGTACGGGACAGGACGATCAGCCCCAGCATTTT	CASSTGQDDQPQHF
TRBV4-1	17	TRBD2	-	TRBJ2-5	TGCGCCAGCAGCCCGAGGACTAGCGGGGGGCCGAGGGAGACCCAGTACTTC	CASSPRTSGGPRETQYF
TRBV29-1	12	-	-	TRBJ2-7	TGCAGCGTTGCGGGGGAATCGCACGAGCAGTACTTC	CSVAGESHEQYF
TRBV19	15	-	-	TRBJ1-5	TGTGCCAGTAGTATAAGTGGGCAGTTCAATCAGCCCCAGCATTTT	CASSISGQFNQPQHF